This TCR beta chain was found in a study of technical replicates of blood from several donors. Clones were read by immunoSEQ multiplex PCR, and TCRdb kept only the in-frame ones, dropping some. The sample consists of about 90,000 clones, under 95% of them appearing once. The CDR3 has 15 amino acids. Germline lookup yields CDR1 SGHRS and CDR2 YFSETQ. Deletions cut 0 bases from V and 2 bases from J, with 11 bases between. The chain couples TRBV5-1 to TRBJ2-5, with D tentatively TRBD1 (6 bases). The TCR comes from a human donor in good health. The specimen sequenced was T cells isolated from PBMCs. CDR3 residues: CASSLEGGRQETQYF. The DNA for the CDR3 is TGCGCCAGCAGCTTGGAAGGGGGACGGCAAGAGACCCAGTACTTC.